This T cell receptor beta chain was obtained from a study of OX40 agonist ivuxolimab in advanced cancers. Between the trimmed V and J ends, which lost 2 bases and 5 bases, there was a span of 13 bases. The germline V gene encodes CDR1 SGHTA and CDR2 FQGTGA. CDR3 length: 15 residues. TCRdb's copy holds only in-frame clones and misses some; the assay was immunoSEQ multiplex PCR. The table lists over 95,000 clones, roughly 95% of them singletons. The rearrangement links TRBV7-3 to TRBJ2-1, with D maybe TRBD1 (6 bases). The origin of this receptor is an adult with an advanced solid tumor such as melanoma, head and neck, liver or kidney cancer. The material was CD4+ or CD8+ T cells sorted from blood, obtained in a trial of the OX40 agonist ivuxolimab. The CDR3, as DNA: TGTGCCAGCAGCTTAGGATCAGGGGCGGACAATGAGCAGTTCTTC. Its protein is CASSLGSGADNEQFF. Filled out from reference TRBV7-3 and TRBJ2-1, the complete variable domain reads GAGVSQTPSNKVTEKGKYVELRCDPISGHTALYWYRQSLGQGPEFLIYFQGTGAADDSGLPNDRFFAVRPEGSVSTLKIQRTERGDSAVYLCASSLGSGADNEQFFGPGTRLTVL.